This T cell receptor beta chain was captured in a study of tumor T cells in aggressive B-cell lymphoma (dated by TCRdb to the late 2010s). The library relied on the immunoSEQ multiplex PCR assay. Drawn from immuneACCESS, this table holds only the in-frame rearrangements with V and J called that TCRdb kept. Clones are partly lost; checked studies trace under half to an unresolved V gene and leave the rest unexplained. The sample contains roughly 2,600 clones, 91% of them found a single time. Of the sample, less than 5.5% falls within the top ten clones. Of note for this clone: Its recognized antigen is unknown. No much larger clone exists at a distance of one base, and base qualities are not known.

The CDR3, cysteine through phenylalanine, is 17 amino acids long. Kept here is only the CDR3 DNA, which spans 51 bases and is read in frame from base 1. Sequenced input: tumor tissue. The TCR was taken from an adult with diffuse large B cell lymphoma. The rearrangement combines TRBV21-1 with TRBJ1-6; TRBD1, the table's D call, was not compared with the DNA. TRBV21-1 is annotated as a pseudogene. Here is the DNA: TGTGCCAGCAGCAAAAGGGAACGCGGGACAGACCCTTCACCCCTCCACTTT. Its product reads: CASSKRERGTDPSPLHF.